Listed below are T cell receptor beta chains from one sample, sequenced in a study of tumour-infiltrating T cells in Burkitt lymphoma. The table came from immunoSEQ multiplex PCR; TCRdb's copy has only in-frame clones and leaves some out. The sample contains approximately 46,000 clones, around 30% of which appear only once. What was sequenced was tumor tissue. The receptors here all came from a human donor with Burkitt lymphoma. The CDR3 runs from the conserved cysteine through the conserved F or W. A D gene is named only where the DNA matches it firmly. Clone size is given for some rows only: seen once, a few or many times, or a class if the clone is expanded.

d_call	j_call	v_call	clone_size	cdr3_nt	cdr3_aa
TRBD1	TRBJ2-1	TRBV6-6	few	TGTGCCAGCCTACGAGACAGGGAGTACAATGAGCAGTTCTTC	CASLRDREYNEQFF
NA	TRBJ1-2	TRBV6-5	NA	TGTGCCAGCAGTTACTCGAGTCTAGGTTTCTCCTATGGCTACACCTTC	CASSYSSLGFSYGYTF
NA	TRBJ1-5	TRBV5-8	NA	TGTGCCAGCAGCTTACTCCAGGGCTATCAGCCCCAGCATTTT	CASSLLQGYQPQHF
TRBD1	TRBJ2-3	TRBV23-1	NA	TGCGCCAGCAGTCAATCGTTGGGGACAGGACCAGATACGCAGTATTTT	CASSQSLGTGPDTQYF
TRBD2	TRBJ2-7	TRBV5-4	NA	TGTGCCAGCAGCAAATTAGCGGGGGGCCAAGCCTACGAGCAGTACTTC	CASSKLAGGQAYEQYF
NA	TRBJ2-7	TRBV6-5	NA	TGTGCCAGCAGTTATTCGGAGAGCTCCTACGAGCAGTACTTC	CASSYSESSYEQYF
NA	TRBJ1-3	TRBV4-1	few	TGCGCCAGCAGCCAGTGGGGTAGTGGAAACACCATATATTTT	CASSQWGSGNTIYF
NA	TRBJ2-1	TRBV5-4	NA	TGTGCCAGCAGCCTGGTCACCGACAATGAGCAGTTCTTC	CASSLVTDNEQFF
NA	TRBJ1-2	TRBV20-1	NA	TGCAGTGCTAGAAGCCTTGGGGGCTACACCTTC	CSARSLGGYTF
NA	TRBJ2-7	TRBV5-6	NA	TGTGCCAGCAGCAGCGCCAGGGTCCCGATCTACGAGCAGTACTTC	CASSSARVPIYEQYF
NA	TRBJ2-7	TRBV18	NA	TGTGCCAGTTGCCTGGGGGCGGGGGCCGAGCAGTACTTC	CASCLGAGAEQYF
NA	TRBJ2-3	TRBV7-9	NA	TGTGCCAGCAGCGTACGCGGAGATACGCAGTATTTT	CASSVRGDTQYF
NA	TRBJ1-4	TRBV19	NA	TGTGCCAGTCTCCGGGCTAATGAAAAACTGTTTTTT	CASLRANEKLFF
NA	TRBJ2-7	TRBV7-2	few	TGTGCCAGCAGCTTAGCCGATGGGGTAGAGCAGTACTTC	CASSLADGVEQYF
NA	TRBJ2-7	TRBV4-3	few	TGCGCCAGCAGCCAAAGATCGGGTGCAGGGACCTACGAGCAGTACTTC	CASSQRSGAGTYEQYF
NA	TRBJ1-3	TRBV5-1	NA	TGCGCCAGCAGCTTGGCCGGTCCGGGGGTTGGAAACACCATATATTTT	CASSLAGPGVGNTIYF
TRBD1	TRBJ1-1	TRBV5-4	few	TGTGCCAGCAGCTTCGGACAGGGGCAAACTGAAGCTTTCTTT	CASSFGQGQTEAFF
TRBD2	TRBJ2-3	TRBV7-2	few	TGTGCCAGCAGCCCGACTAGCGCCACAGATACGCAGTATTTT	CASSPTSATDTQYF
NA	TRBJ2-2	TRBV18	NA	TGTGCCAGCTCACCACCTCCCCGCGGGGAGCTGTTTTTT	CASSPPPRGELFF
NA	TRBJ2-1	TRBV4-1	NA	TGCGCCAGCAGCCAAGAAGAGGTCGCGGATGAGCAGTTCTTC	CASSQEEVADEQFF
NA	TRBJ2-5	TRBV25-1	NA	TGTGCCAGCAACGCGCCGGGACAAGAAGAGACCCAGTACTTC	CASNAPGQEETQYF
NA	TRBJ2-7	TRBV5-5	NA	TGTGCCAGCAGCTTGGAGGCGGGCTCCTACGAGCAGTACTTC	CASSLEAGSYEQYF
NA	TRBJ1-6	TRBV4-1	few	TGCGCCAGCAGCCAAGGCCAGGGTCAGAATTCACCCCTCCACTTT	CASSQGQGQNSPLHF
TRBD2	TRBJ2-2	TRBV2	NA	TGTGCCAGCCGGGGCGGGGGGAGCGCCGGGGAGCTGTTTTTT	CASRGGGSAGELFF
NA	TRBJ2-7	TRBV18	NA	TGTGCCAGCTCACCACCTCACAGGGGGGGCGAGCAGTACTTC	CASSPPHRGGEQYF
TRBD1	TRBJ1-3	TRBV6-5	few	TGTGCCAGCAGTGGAGACAGGGAAGGAAACACCATATATTTT	CASSGDREGNTIYF
NA	TRBJ2-1	TRBV7-9	few	TGTGCCAGCAGCTTAGCCGCAAGGGGGGGCGAGTTCTTC	CASSLAARGGEFF
NA	TRBJ1-4	TRBV27	NA	TGTGCCAGCAGTCTATCCTCTGAGCTGCCCGGAAAACTGTTTTTT	CASSLSSELPGKLFF
NA	TRBJ2-5	TRBV5-1	NA	TGCGCCAGCAGCCCGGGGGCCAGCGGGGCCCAAGAGACCCAGTACTTC	CASSPGASGAQETQYF
NA	TRBJ2-7	TRBV4-2	NA	TGTGCCAGCAGCCAAGAGAGGGGCCGGGACGACTACGAGCAGTACTTC	CASSQERGRDDYEQYF
TRBD2	TRBJ2-1	TRBV4-1	NA	TGCGCCAGCAGCTCCCAGGGTAGCGGGGGCTACAATGAGCAGTTCTTC	CASSSQGSGGYNEQFF